This T cell receptor beta chain comes out of a study of CD8+CD57+ T cells in acquired aplastic anemia (dated by TCRdb to 2017 to 2018). At the level of the whole study: DNA extracted from sorted CD4+ and CD8+ cells had a mean of approximately 3.5 ug, with a range of roughly 0.17 to 30 ug. A CD8+CD57+ expansion meant a frequency higher than the mean frequency seen in healthy subjects. Overall study outcomes, separate from this receptor: Patients and healthy controls showed no significant difference in CD8+ Simpson's diversity (P=0.060). Nearly 30 CD8+ CDR3 sequences were found in both patients and controls but appeared to be highly expressed in patients and within the immunodominant clones of the patients.

Patients chosen for sequencing had shown expansion of CD8+CD57+ cells by flow cytometry. Every patient had severe acquired aplastic anemia, diagnosed using the International Study of Aplastic Anemia and Agranulocytosis and Camitta criteria. No therapy had been received by the patients at the time of blood sampling. The study deep-sequenced TCR repertoires of sorted CD4+ and CD8+ blood T cells from severe aplastic anemia patients and healthy subjects. In the USA, patient enrollment took place under clinicaltrials.gov protocols 00001620, 01623167, 00001397, 00071045, 00081523 and 00961064. Ficoll-Paque density gradient centrifugation was used to isolate peripheral blood mononuclear cells. Before DNA extraction, CD4+ and CD8+ T cells were sorted with FACS or magnetic beads. This clonotype showed up many times. Its cognate antigen has yet to be identified. One base away there is no much larger clone; base qualities are not given.

V has 1 base trimmed and J has 7 bases trimmed; junction bases matching no gene number 10. Per the germline V gene, SGHTS is the CDR1 and YDEGEE is the CDR2. The CDR3 measures 17 amino acids from cysteine to phenylalanine. The entry retains the CDR3 DNA only, 51 bases that are in frame from base 1. Genomic DNA served as template for TCR beta VDJ combination and CDR3 sequence profiling. An Illumina HiSeq 2000 was used for TCR repertoire sequencing. Regarding the original processing steps: Repertoires were assessed using TRBV/TRBJ rearrangement plots, CDR3 size and DJ length profiles, and Simpson's diversity index. The immunodominant clone was defined as the most abundant DNA sequence in deep sequencing data. CDR3 amino acid sequences were screened for sharing across subjects and compared with published repertoires and the VDJdb database. TCRdb itself trimmed the public reads at Q25 with fastp, ran MiXCR and retained productive beta chains. Rows merge per CDR3 protein into single entries with the most common DNA and genes. The V and J calls and clone size are TCRdb's, not the authors'. For this sample there are under 350,000 distinct CDR3 sequences; 56% appear just once. The ten largest clonotypes hold 1.3% of the sample.

Sequenced: sorted CD4+, CD8+, or CD8+CD57+ T cells (not recorded which) from PBMCs. This TCR derives from a human donor with aplastic anemia. The rearrangement combines TRBV5-8 with TRBJ1-6, with 8 middle bases fitting TRBD1. CDR3 loop: CASSLFSGQGENSPLHF. The DNA is TGTGCCAGCAGCTTGTTTTCCGGACAGGGCGAGAATTCACCCCTCCACTTT.